The 4 T cell receptor beta chains in this list originate from one sample, sequenced in a study of blood T cell repertoires in COVID-19. Method: immunoSEQ multiplex PCR; TCRdb's copy keeps in-frame clones and lacks some. The sample yields over 45,000 clones, almost 85% seen once. Sample: peripheral blood. These receptors all stem from a human donor in a cohort sampled during active COVID-19.

This clone has a handful of counts. The same CDR3 can be traced to other DNA sequences in this sample. The chain employs TRBV7-9 and TRBJ2-7; 7 bases are shared with TRBD1. CDR3 length equals 14 residues. V gave up 2 bases and J gave up 3 bases; unmatched junction bases: 4. Germline CDR1 SEHNR, CDR2 FQNEAQ (reference sequence). The DNA for the CDR3 is TGTGCCAGCAGCTTAACAGGGGTTCACTACGAGCAGTACTTC. This encodes CASSLTGVHYEQYF.

The sample holds one count of this clone. The rearrangement joins TRBV24-1 to TRBJ2-3; unclear D gene. Germline V gene lookup returns CDR1 KGHDR and CDR2 SFDVKD. Trimming left V 3 bases short and J 0 bases short, with 9 bases between. The CDR3 has 15 residues. The CDR3 nucleotides read TGTGCCACCAGTGATGTCACAATCAGCACAGATACGCAGTATTTT. As protein: CATSDVTISTDTQYF.

This sequence joins TRBV2 and TRBJ1-1; the D gene is possibly TRBD1 (6 bases). V dropped 10 bases and J dropped 2 bases, with 14 bases sitting between them. This CDR3 has 13 amino acids. Germline CDR1 and CDR2: SNHLY and FYNNEI. The CDR3 nucleotides read TGTGCCACCTCACAGGGTGCTAACACTGAAGCTTTCTTT. Translation: CATSQGANTEAFF.

The chain has TRBV24-1 and TRBJ2-7, with 8 bases aligning to TRBD2. CDR1 KGHDR and CDR2 SFDVKD come from the germline V gene. CDR3 length: 17 residues. J gave up 0 bases and V 4 bases, and 10 bases lay outside the gene matches. The CDR3, as DNA: TGTGCCACCAGTGACCGCACTAGCGGAGGAAGCTCCTACGAGCAGTACTTC. It codes for CATSDRTSGGSSYEQYF.